The following is a T cell receptor beta chain sequence with its context. Genomic DNA belonging to each subset was distributed in equal measure over several immunoSEQ plates. Sequencing used immunoSEQ multiplex PCR; TCRdb keeps in-frame clones, though not all of them. Among about 2.4 million clones, over 85% were seen once, and the ten largest hold 0.35% to 0.45%. This sample is part of a study of shared clonotypes between healthy human individuals. Study background: CD4 naive and CD4 memory each took three plates per donor, while CD8 naive took two and CD8 memory one.

CDR3 length: 17 residues. V lost 5 bases and J lost 5; bases outside the gene matches: 10. Germline V gene sequence: CDR1 SGHVS, CDR2 FQNEAQ. Sequencing input: naive CD4+ T cells from PBMCs. Noted subset: CD45RA+ positively selected. The sequence was collected from a man aged 18-30 years in good health. Some clones in this sample may be carry-over from other donors' samples. The J gene is TRBJ2-2, the V gene TRBV7-8; 11 bases line up with TRBD1. CDR3 coding DNA: TGTGCCAGCAGCGTAGACGGACAGGGGGCTCGTACCGGGGAGCTGTTTTTT. It translates to CASSVDGQGARTGELFF.